This TCR beta chain was identified in a study of cytomegalovirus exposure and HLA in healthy donors. Study overall: The roughly 700 first-cohort repertoires shared a platform with the approximately 120 validation repertoires, as reported in a later analysis.

Donors came from a validation cohort of 90 to 150 subjects, distinct from the first 666-subject cohort. V lost 4 bases, J lost 6 bases, and 7 bases lay in between. CDR3 length equals 12 residues. The V gene's germline CDR1 is SGDLS and CDR2 YYNGEE. Notes on the study in general: Specificity of three CMV-associated chains for CMV antigens was verified in vitro. According to the study, 160 or so TCR beta chains were cytomegalovirus-associated.

Repertoires were generated with immunoSEQ multiplex PCR, while TCRdb's copy carries only in-frame clones and drops some. The table has 250,000 or so clones, about 83% seen once. With respect to this clone: Its antigen is unidentified.

V gene TRBV9 combines with J gene TRBJ2-2; D remains unclear. The sequencing input was PBMCs. This receptor was taken from a man between 18 and 29 years old in good health and CMV-seronegative. The CDR3 spells CASSRGSGELFF. DNA for the CDR3: TGTGCCAGCAGCCGCGGATCCGGGGAGCTGTTTTTT.